The 10 T cell receptor beta chains given below trace back to one sample, sequenced in a study of blood T cell repertoires in COVID-19. Using immunoSEQ multiplex PCR, the repertoire was profiled, and TCRdb retains in-frame clones only, with some absent. Here the sample spans over 20,000 clones, around 92% being singletons. Material for sequencing was peripheral blood. The receptors come from a woman between 65 and 79 years old with active COVID-19.

DNA for the CDR3: TGCGCCAGCAGTCCCGGGACTAGCGGGAGGAATGAGCAGTTCTTC. It translates to CASSPGTSGRNEQFF. The genes are TRBV10-1 and TRBJ2-1; 15 bases fit TRBD2. Germline V gene sequence: CDR1 WNHNN, CDR2 SYGVQD (reference sequence). V lost 5 bases, J lost 7 bases, and 3 bases stayed unmatched. CDR3 length equals 15 residues.

This chain links TRBV10-3 with TRBJ2-7; 9 bases are a match to TRBD1. V was pared by 6 bases and J by 2 bases, with 8 bases of the junction left unmatched. Germline V CDR1 and CDR2: ENHRY, SYGVKD. This CDR3 has 15 amino acids. The DNA for the CDR3 is TGTGCCATCAGGCCAATGGGGACAGGGACCTACGAGCAGTACTTC. Translation: CAIRPMGTGTYEQYF.

CDR3 nucleotide sequence: TGTGCCAGCAGATACAGACAGGCCCCAAGGGAGACCCAGTACTTC. This translates into CASRYRQAPRETQYF. J is TRBJ2-5 and V is TRBV2, with D tentatively TRBD1 (6 bases). Trimming stripped 6 bases from V and 5 bases from J, with 19 bases between. Germline V gives CDR1 SNHLY, CDR2 FYNNEI. The CDR3 spans 15 residues.

The genes are TRBV6-6 and TRBJ1-5, with 7 bases matching TRBD1. CDR1 MNHNY and CDR2 SVGAGI come from the germline V gene (reference sequence). The CDR3 contains 16 residues. Trimming took 3 bases from V and 2 from J; bases not matched to a gene: 7. The CDR3, as DNA: TGTGCCAGCAGTTATGGCCAGGGGGGTGGCAATCAGCCCCAGCATTTT. This sequence encodes CASSYGQGGGNQPQHF.

The rearrangement uses TRBV18 and TRBJ2-5; D may be TRBD2 (5 bases). Germline loops: CDR1 KGHSH, CDR2 LQKENI. With 3 bases removed from V and 1 base from J, the gap between germline ends came to 15 bases. The CDR3 loop spans 16 amino acids. CDR3 loop: CASSPNVRASQETQYF. The CDR3 DNA sequence: TGTGCCAGCTCACCCAACGTGAGGGCGAGCCAAGAGACCCAGTACTTC.

The chain links TRBV27 to TRBJ2-5; 7 bases agree with TRBD2. The germline CDR1 and CDR2 sequences are MNHEY and SMNVEV (reference sequence). Trimming cost V 6 bases and J 5 bases; bases outside gene matches: 9. The CDR3 totals 14 residues. The CDR3 here is CASRRAGVQETQYF. In nucleotides, the CDR3 is TGTGCCAGCAGGCGGGCGGGAGTGCAGGAGACCCAGTACTTC.

The rearrangement uses TRBV27 and TRBJ2-1; D is perhaps TRBD2 (6 bases). This CDR3 contains 16 residues. V shed 5 bases and J shed 2 bases, with 16 bases lying between them. Germline V gene data show CDR1 as MNHEY and CDR2 as SMNVEV (reference sequence). The CDR3 loop is CASSPSGRGTYNEQFF. CDR3 DNA sequence: TGTGCCAGCAGTCCCTCCGGTCGGGGGACCTACAATGAGCAGTTCTTC.

The chain employs TRBV6-5 and TRBJ2-5; 8 bases agree with TRBD2. The germline V gene encodes CDR1 MNHEY and CDR2 SVGAGI. Unmatched junction bases numbered 8, after V lost 6 bases and J lost 5 bases. The CDR3 extends over 14 amino acids. The CDR3, as DNA: TGTGCCAGCAGAAATAGCGGGATGGGTGAGACCCAGTACTTC. Amino acids: CASRNSGMGETQYF.

The chain combines TRBV27 with TRBJ1-2; 7 bases are shared with TRBD1. This CDR3 spans 13 amino acids. Germline V lookup: CDR1 MNHEY, CDR2 SMNVEV (reference sequence). J was trimmed by 4 bases and V by 10 bases; bases with no gene match: 9. CDR3: CATRDREIYGYTF. The CDR3 nucleotides read TGTGCCACCAGGGACAGAGAAATCTATGGCTACACCTTC.

The V and J genes are TRBV19 and TRBJ2-1; 11 bases are shared with TRBD2. The CDR3 covers 16 residues. CDR1 is LNHDA and CDR2 is SQIVND in the germline V gene (reference sequence). Unmatched junction bases numbered 18, after V lost 10 bases and J lost 10 bases. The CDR3 sequence: CATSTGLADPAREQFF. Written as DNA, the CDR3 is TGTGCCACCTCAACGGGACTAGCGGACCCCGCGAGGGAGCAGTTCTTC.